The 14 T cell receptor beta chains presented below share a single source sample, sequenced in a study of regulatory T cells in long-lasting Graves disease. Researchers made TCR beta libraries by using iRepertoire HTBI primers and running Arm-PCR on CDR3 regions. TCRdb re-called the multiplex PCR reads through MiXCR, storing one row per CDR3 protein. The profile covers some 470,000 distinct CDR3 sequences, with 20% to 25% appearing a single time and 7.1% taken by the ten largest. The time point here: persistent/refractory GD, antithyroid drugs over 5 years with positive TRAb. RNA isolated from PBMCs was used to make the TCR library. The material sequenced was peripheral blood mononuclear cells (PBMCs), taken when the disease was refractory, from a patient treated with antithyroid drugs. The receptor source for this set is a female donor with Graves disease.

The chain carries TRBV15 and TRBJ2-5; TRBD1 agrees at 8 bases. With V trimmed by 0 bases and J by 5 bases, 5 bases remained unmatched. Germline V gene sequence: CDR1 LNHNV, CDR2 YYDKDF (reference sequence). This CDR3 has 15 residues. The CDR3 region is CATSREQGARETQYF. Here the CDR3 DNA reads TGTGCCACCAGCAGAGAGCAGGGGGCGAGGGAGACCCAGTACTTC.

This clonotype was detected ten times or more. The chain recombines TRBV5-1 with TRBJ2-4, with 10 bases fitting TRBD2. CDR3 length: 16 residues. Germline trimming cut 4 bases from V and 5 bases from J; bases unmatched to any gene: 9. Germline-derived CDR1 and CDR2 are SGHRS and YFSETQ. CDR3 loop: CASSRAASGSQNIQYF. The CDR3 DNA is TGCGCCAGCAGCCGAGCAGCTAGCGGGAGTCAAAACATTCAGTACTTC.

This clonotype was seen more than once but under ten times. V and J are TRBV30 and TRBJ1-6; D is uncertain. The CDR3 is made up of 13 amino acids. Germline lookup yields CDR1 GTSNPN and CDR2 SVGIG (reference sequence). V was shortened by 4 bases and J by 9 bases, with 13 bases between the two germline ends. In nucleotides, the CDR3 is TGTGCCTGGACTGGAGAGATGAGTTCACCCCTCCACTTT. Residues: CAWTGEMSSPLHF.

This clonotype was picked up many times. The chain combines TRBV20-1 with TRBJ1-1; tentatively, D is TRBD1 (5 bases). The V end was cut by 8 bases, the J end by 1 base, with 11 bases between. CDR3 length equals 12 residues. Looked up from germline, CDR1 is DFQATT and CDR2 is SNEGSKA (reference sequence). CDR3 protein: CSTTGTNTEAFF. CDR3 in DNA: TGCAGTACTACCGGGACGAACACTGAAGCTTTCTTT.

Comment on this clonotype: A much larger clone sits a single nucleotide away, making a read error possible. The chain links TRBV28 to TRBJ2-7; TRBD1 matches 8 bases. The V and J ends lost 3 bases and 4 bases, in that order; junction bases with no gene match: 8. CDR1 and CDR2 from the germline V gene are MDHEN and SYDVKM. The CDR3 is 15 residues long. This CDR3 is CASSLGAGGGYEQYF. Written as DNA, the CDR3 is TGTGCCAGCAGTTTGGGGGCAGGGGGCGGGTACGAGCAGTACTTC.

At least ten counts were recorded for this clonotype. This rearrangement joins TRBV20-1 to TRBJ1-5; D call uncertain. Germline loops: CDR1 DFQATT, CDR2 SNEGSKA (reference sequence). V was pared by 3 bases and J by 4 bases, with 16 bases between. The CDR3 length is 15 residues. The CDR3: CSASPSAVGNQPQHF. The CDR3 coding sequence is TGCAGTGCTAGCCCATCAGCCGTGGGGAATCAGCCCCAGCATTTT.

V usage is TRBV7-8 and J usage is TRBJ2-1; D ambiguous. The CDR3 spans 16 residues. Germline loops: CDR1 SGHVS, CDR2 FQNEAQ. V was pared by 5 bases and J by 2 bases, with 16 bases between. The CDR3 loop reads CASSPSDQAAYNEQFF. The CDR3, as DNA: TGTGCCAGCAGCCCGTCAGACCAGGCAGCCTACAATGAGCAGTTCTTC.

This clonotype has at least ten counts. The chain is built from TRBV6-1 and TRBJ1-5; 7 bases match TRBD1. J lost 1 base, V lost 5 bases, and 5 bases had no gene match. From germline, CDR1 is MNHNS and CDR2 SASEGT. The CDR3 runs 15 residues. CDR3 DNA sequence: TGTGCCAGCAGTACCGGGACAGCCAGCAATCAGCCCCAGCATTTT. Translated: CASSTGTASNQPQHF.

This clonotype was recorded a few times. The CDR3 loop reads CASPRREQETQYF. The CDR3 region has the DNA TGTGCCAGCCCCCGGAGGGAACAAGAGACCCAGTACTTC. The chain has TRBV19 and TRBJ2-5; possible D gene TRBD2, 6 bases. From germline, CDR1 is LNHDA and CDR2 SQIVND (reference sequence). Trimming removed 9 bases at V and 2 bases at J, with 13 bases between. The CDR3 loop spans 13 amino acids.

The chain employs TRBV6-2 or TRBV6-3 and TRBJ2-7, with 8 bases lining up with TRBD2. Germline values: CDR1 MNHEY, CDR2 SVGEGT. With 2 bases clipped from V and 6 bases from J, the junction kept 3 bases outside the gene matches. CDR3 length: 13 residues. CDR3 DNA sequence: TGTGCCAGCAGTTACGGGGCGGGGGGCGAGCAGTACTTC. It specifies CASSYGAGGEQYF.

This chain connects TRBV12-3 or TRBV12-4 to TRBJ2-3; TRBD2 matches at 10 bases. This CDR3 has 16 amino acids. V lost 5 bases, J lost 1 base, and 6 bases stayed unmatched. CDR3 in DNA: TGTGCCAGCAGTGGGGGAGGGACTAGCGGCACAGATACGCAGTATTTT. It specifies CASSGGGTSGTDTQYF.

In its sample, this clonotype was seen many times. The V and J genes are TRBV28 and TRBJ1-1, with 7 positions matching TRBD1. The CDR3 totals 16 residues. From germline, CDR1 is MDHEN and CDR2 SYDVKM. Trimming at V came to 6 bases and at J to 0 bases, leaving 10 bases not matched to a gene. Here the CDR3 DNA reads TGTGCCAGCAGACTAACACCGGGACAGATGAACACTGAAGCTTTCTTT. Translation: CASRLTPGQMNTEAFF.

This clonotype was detected only a few times. The chain joins TRBV11-2 to TRBJ2-2; 7 nucleotides line up with TRBD2. The CDR3 totals 15 residues. J gave up 5 bases and V 1 base, and 4 bases lay outside the gene matches. CDR1 SGHAT and CDR2 FQNNGV come from the germline V gene. This chain's CDR3 is CASSLALGGTGELFF. CDR3 DNA: TGTGCCAGCAGCTTAGCCTTGGGGGGGACCGGGGAGCTGTTTTTT.

This clonotype has just a few counts. The J gene is TRBJ2-7, the V gene TRBV5-6; 10 bases are shared with TRBD2. V dropped 2 bases and J dropped 2; count of bases not matched to a gene: 4. The CDR3 loop spans 15 amino acids. Germline assignment: CDR1 SGHDT and CDR2 YYEEEE. CDR3 nucleotides: TGTGCCAGCAGCTTCGGAGGACTAGCGGCCTACGAGCAGTACTTC. As protein: CASSFGGLAAYEQYF.